Here is one TCR beta chain with its context. The V segment lost 10 bases and the J segment 6 bases; nucleotides outside the gene matches: 9. The CDR3 is made up of 13 amino acids. Germline V CDR1 and CDR2: LNHDA, SQIVND (reference sequence). TCRdb re-called the 5' RACE reads through MiXCR, storing one row per CDR3 protein. The sample lists some 330,000 distinct CDR3 sequences, approximately 8.8% seen once, with over 7% in the top ten. The data were obtained in a study of identical twins. The chain couples TRBV19 to TRBJ2-7, with 10 bases matching TRBD2. This clonotype originated in a woman in her fifties or sixties in good health. The specimen sequenced was naive T cells sorted from blood. The CDR3 protein is CATTSGPPREQYF. In DNA, the CDR3 is TGTGCCACGACTAGCGGGCCTCCACGCGAGCAGTACTTC.